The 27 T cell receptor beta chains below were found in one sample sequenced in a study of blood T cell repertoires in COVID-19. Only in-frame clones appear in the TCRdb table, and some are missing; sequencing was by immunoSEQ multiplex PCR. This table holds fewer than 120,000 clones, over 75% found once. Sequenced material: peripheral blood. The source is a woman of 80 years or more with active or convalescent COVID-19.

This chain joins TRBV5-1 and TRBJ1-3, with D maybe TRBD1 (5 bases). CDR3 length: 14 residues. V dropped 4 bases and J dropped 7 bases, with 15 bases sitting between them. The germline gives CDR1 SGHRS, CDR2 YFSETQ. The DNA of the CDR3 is TGCGCCAGCAGCCTCACTCAGGGCCGGAACACCATATATTTT. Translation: CASSLTQGRNTIYF.

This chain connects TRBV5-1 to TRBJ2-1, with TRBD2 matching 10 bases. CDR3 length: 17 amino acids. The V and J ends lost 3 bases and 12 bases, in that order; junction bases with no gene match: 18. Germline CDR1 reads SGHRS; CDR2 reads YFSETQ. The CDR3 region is CASSSLGPALAGVGQFF. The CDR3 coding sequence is TGCGCCAGCAGCTCACTCGGGCCCGCCCTAGCGGGAGTAGGGCAGTTCTTC.

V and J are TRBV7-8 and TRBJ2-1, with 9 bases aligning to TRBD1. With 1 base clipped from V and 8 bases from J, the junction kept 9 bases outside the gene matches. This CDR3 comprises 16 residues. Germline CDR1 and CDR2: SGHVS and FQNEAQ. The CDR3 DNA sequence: TGTGCCAGCAGCTTAGTTCGGACAGGGGTCGGACATGAGCAGTTCTTC. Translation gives CASSLVRTGVGHEQFF.

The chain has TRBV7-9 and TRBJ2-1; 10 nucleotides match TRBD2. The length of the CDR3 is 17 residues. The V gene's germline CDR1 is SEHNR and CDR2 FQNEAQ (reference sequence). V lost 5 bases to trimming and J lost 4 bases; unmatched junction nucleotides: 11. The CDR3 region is CASSRGASGGSYNEQFF. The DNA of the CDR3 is TGTGCCAGCAGCCGGGGCGCTAGCGGGGGATCTTACAATGAGCAGTTCTTC.

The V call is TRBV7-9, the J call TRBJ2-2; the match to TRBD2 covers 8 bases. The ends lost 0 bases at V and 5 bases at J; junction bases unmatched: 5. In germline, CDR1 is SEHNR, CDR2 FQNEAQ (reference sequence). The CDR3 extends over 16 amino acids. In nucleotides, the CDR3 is TGTGCCAGCAGCTTAGCATCGGGAGGGTATACCGGGGAGCTGTTTTTT. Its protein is CASSLASGGYTGELFF. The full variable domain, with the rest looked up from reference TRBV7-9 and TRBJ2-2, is DTGVSQNPRHKITKRGQNVTFRCDPISEHNRLYWYRQTLGQGPEFLTYFQNEAQLEKSRLLSDRFSAERPKGSFSTLEIQRTEQGDSAMYLCASSLASGGYTGELFFGEGSRLTVL.

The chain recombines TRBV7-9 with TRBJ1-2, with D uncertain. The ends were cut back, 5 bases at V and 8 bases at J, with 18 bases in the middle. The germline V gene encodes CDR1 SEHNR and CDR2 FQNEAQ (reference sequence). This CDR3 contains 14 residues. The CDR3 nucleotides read TGTGCCAGCAGCCCAACGAACGGTGCGGCCGGCTACACCTTC. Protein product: CASSPTNGAAGYTF.

CDR3 sequence reads: CASSLRPLRGYHEAFF. In nucleotides, the CDR3 is TGTGCCAGCAGCCTTAGGCCGCTAAGGGGGTATCACGAAGCTTTCTTT. The rearrangement joins TRBV7-3 to TRBJ1-1, with D possibly being TRBD1 (6 bases). The germline V gene encodes CDR1 SGHTA and CDR2 FQGTGA. This CDR3 has 16 amino acids. Trimming stripped 5 bases from V and 8 bases from J, with 24 bases between.

This CDR3 is CASSPRTRNTGELFF. The CDR3 DNA reads as TGTGCCAGCAGCCCAAGGACACGGAACACCGGGGAGCTGTTTTTT. The chain recombines TRBV7-3 with TRBJ2-2; possibly TRBD1 for D (5 bases). The germline V and J ends were trimmed by 5 bases and 1 base, with 11 bases remaining between them. The CDR3 extends over 15 amino acids. Germline V gene data show CDR1 as SGHTA and CDR2 as FQGTGA.

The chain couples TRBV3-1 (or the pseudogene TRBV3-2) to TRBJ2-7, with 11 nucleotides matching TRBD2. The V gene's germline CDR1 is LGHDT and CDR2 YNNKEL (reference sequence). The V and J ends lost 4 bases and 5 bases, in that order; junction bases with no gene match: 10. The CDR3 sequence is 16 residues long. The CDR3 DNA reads TGTGCCAGCAGCCCGGGCCGGACTAGCGGGTACCACGAGCAGTACTTC. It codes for CASSPGRTSGYHEQYF.

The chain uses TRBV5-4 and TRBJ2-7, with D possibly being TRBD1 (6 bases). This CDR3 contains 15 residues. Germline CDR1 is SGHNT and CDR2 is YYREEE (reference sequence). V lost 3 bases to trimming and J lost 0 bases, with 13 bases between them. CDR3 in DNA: TGTGCCAGCAGCTCCGGACAGATTAACTCCTACGAGCAGTACTTC. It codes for CASSSGQINSYEQYF.

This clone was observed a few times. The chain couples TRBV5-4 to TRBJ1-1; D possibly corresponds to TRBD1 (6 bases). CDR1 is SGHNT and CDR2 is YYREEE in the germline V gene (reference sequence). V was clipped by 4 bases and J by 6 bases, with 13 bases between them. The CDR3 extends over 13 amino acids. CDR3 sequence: CASSRDRIPEAFF. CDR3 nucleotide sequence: TGTGCCAGCAGCAGAGACAGGATACCTGAAGCTTTCTTT.

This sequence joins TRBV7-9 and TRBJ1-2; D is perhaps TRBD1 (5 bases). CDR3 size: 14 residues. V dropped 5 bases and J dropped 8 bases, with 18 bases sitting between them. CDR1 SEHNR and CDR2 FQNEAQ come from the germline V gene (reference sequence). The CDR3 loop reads CASSLPGGVKGYTF. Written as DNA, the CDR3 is TGTGCCAGCAGCCTGCCGGGGGGAGTCAAAGGCTACACCTTC.

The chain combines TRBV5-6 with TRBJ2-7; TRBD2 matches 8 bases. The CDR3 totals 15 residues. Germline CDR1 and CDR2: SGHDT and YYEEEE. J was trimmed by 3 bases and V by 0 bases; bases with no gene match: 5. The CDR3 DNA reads TGTGCCAGCAGCTTGGCAGGACTAGCCTTCTACGAGCAGTACTTC. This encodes CASSLAGLAFYEQYF.

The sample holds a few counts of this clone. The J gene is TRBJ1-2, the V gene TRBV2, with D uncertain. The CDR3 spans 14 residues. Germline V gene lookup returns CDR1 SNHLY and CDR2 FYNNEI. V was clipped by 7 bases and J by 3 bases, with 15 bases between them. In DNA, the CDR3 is TGTGCCAGCATTTTCGGGCGGGGTGACTATGGCTACACCTTC. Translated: CASIFGRGDYGYTF.

Here the CDR3 reads CASSSPRSTDTQYF. The CDR3 DNA reads TGTGCCAGCAGCTCGCCCAGAAGCACAGATACGCAGTATTTT. The chain is built from TRBV5-4 and TRBJ2-3; D is unclear. Germline V gives CDR1 SGHNT, CDR2 YYREEE (reference sequence). This CDR3 has 14 residues. Between the trimmed V and J ends, which lost 3 bases and 0 bases, there was a span of 8 bases.

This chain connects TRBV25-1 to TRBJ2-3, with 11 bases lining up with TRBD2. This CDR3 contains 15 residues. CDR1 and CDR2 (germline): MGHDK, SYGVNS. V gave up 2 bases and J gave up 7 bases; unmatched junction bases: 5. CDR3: CASSETSGSRNTQYF. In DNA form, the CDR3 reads TGTGCCAGCAGTGAAACTAGCGGGAGTAGGAATACGCAGTATTTT.

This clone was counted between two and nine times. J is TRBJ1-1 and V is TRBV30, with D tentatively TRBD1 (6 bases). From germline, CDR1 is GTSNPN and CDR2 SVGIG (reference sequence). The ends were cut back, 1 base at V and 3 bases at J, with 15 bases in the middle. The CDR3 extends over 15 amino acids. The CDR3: CAWSAQTGPYTEAFF. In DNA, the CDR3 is TGTGCCTGGAGTGCCCAGACAGGACCTTACACTGAAGCTTTCTTT.

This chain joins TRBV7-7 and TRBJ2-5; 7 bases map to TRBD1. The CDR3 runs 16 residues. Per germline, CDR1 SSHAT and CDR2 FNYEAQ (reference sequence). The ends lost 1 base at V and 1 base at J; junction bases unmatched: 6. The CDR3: CASSLGQTGLQETQYF. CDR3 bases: TGTGCCAGCAGCTTAGGCCAGACAGGGCTCCAAGAGACCCAGTACTTC.

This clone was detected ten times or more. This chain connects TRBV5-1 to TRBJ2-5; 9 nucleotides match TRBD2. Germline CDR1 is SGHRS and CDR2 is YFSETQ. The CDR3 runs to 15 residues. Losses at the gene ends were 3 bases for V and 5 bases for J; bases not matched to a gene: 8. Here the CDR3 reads CASSWEGLAGETQYF. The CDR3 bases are TGCGCCAGCAGCTGGGAGGGACTAGCAGGGGAGACCCAGTACTTC.

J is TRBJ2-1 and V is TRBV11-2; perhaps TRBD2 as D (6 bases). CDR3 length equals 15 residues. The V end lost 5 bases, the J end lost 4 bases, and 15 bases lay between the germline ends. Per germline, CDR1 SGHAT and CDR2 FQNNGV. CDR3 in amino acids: CASSPRAGRYNEQFF. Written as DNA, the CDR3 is TGTGCCAGCAGCCCACGGGCGGGAAGGTACAATGAGCAGTTCTTC.

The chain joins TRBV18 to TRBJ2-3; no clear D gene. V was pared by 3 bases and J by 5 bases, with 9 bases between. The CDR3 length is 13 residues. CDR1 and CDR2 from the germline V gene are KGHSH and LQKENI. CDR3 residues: CASSPTHGDTQYF. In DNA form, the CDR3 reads TGTGCCAGCTCACCTACACATGGAGATACGCAGTATTTT.

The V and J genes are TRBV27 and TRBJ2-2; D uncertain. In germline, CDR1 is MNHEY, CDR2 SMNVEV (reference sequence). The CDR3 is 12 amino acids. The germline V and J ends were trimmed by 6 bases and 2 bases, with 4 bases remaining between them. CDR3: CASRTNTGELFF. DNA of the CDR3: TGTGCCAGCAGGACAAACACCGGGGAGCTGTTTTTT.

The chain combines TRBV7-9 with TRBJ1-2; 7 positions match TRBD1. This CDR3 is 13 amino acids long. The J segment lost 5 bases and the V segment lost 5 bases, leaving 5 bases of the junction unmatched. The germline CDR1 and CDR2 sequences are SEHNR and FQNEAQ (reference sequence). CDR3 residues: CASSADRAYGYTF. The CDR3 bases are TGTGCCAGCAGCGCCGACAGGGCATATGGCTACACCTTC.

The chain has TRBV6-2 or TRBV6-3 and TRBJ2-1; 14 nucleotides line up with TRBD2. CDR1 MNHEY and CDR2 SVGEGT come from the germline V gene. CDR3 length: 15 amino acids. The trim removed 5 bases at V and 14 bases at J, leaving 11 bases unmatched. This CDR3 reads CASSGRLAGGPWEFF. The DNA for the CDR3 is TGTGCCAGCAGTGGCCGACTAGCGGGAGGGCCTTGGGAGTTCTTC.

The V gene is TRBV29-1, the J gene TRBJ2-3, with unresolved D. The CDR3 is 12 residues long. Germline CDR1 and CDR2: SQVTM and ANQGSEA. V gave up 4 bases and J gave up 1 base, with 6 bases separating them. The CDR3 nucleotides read TGCAGCGTTGGCCGCGGCACAGATACGCAGTATTTT. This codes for CSVGRGTDTQYF.

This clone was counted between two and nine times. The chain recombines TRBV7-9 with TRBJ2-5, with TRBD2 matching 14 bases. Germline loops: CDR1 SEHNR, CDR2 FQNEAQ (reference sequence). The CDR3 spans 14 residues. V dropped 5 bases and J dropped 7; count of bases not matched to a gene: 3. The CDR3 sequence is CASSPGTSGRTQYF. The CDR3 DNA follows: TGTGCCAGCAGCCCTGGGACTAGCGGGAGGACCCAGTACTTC.

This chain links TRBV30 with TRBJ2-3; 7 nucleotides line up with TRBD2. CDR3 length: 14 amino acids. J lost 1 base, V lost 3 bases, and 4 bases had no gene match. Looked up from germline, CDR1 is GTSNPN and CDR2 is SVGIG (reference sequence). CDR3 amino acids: CAWSGLAGTDTQYF. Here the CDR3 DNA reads TGTGCCTGGAGCGGGCTAGCGGGCACAGATACGCAGTATTTT.